Listed below are T cell receptor beta chains from one sample, sequenced in a study of technical replicates of blood from several donors. The repertoire was sequenced with immunoSEQ multiplex PCR; TCRdb's copy has only in-frame clones and lacks some. The sample shows some 79,000 clones, 90% to 95% of them seen only once. Sequenced sample: T cells isolated from PBMCs. Source of these receptors: a human donor in good health. The conserved cysteine and the conserved F or W are not part of the CDR3 here.

v_call: TRBV19
j_call: TRBJ2-1
cdr3_aa: ASSSGGASHNEQF

v_call: TRBV27
j_call: TRBJ2-5
cdr3_aa: ASSLTAGWIQETQY

v_call: TRBV4-1
j_call: TRBJ2-2
cdr3_aa: ASQPGEGGEIGELF

v_call: TRBV27
j_call: TRBJ1-2
cdr3_aa: ASSVLQGDLYGYT

v_call: TRBV19
j_call: TRBJ1-1
cdr3_aa: ASSTGHWNTEAF

v_call: TRBV29-1
j_call: TRBJ2-1
cdr3_aa: SVEKRLVDNEQF

v_call: TRBV20-1
j_call: TRBJ2-7
cdr3_aa: SVLAGYEQY

v_call: TRBV6-5
j_call: TRBJ1-5
cdr3_aa: AGKQGRYQPQH

v_call: TRBV6-6
j_call: TRBJ2-5
cdr3_aa: ASSLSTGGETQY

v_call: TRBV9
j_call: TRBJ2-2
cdr3_aa: ASSVAQLDAGTWELF

v_call: TRBV28
j_call: TRBJ2-3
cdr3_aa: ASSDRSTDTQY

v_call: TRBV20-1
j_call: TRBJ2-7
cdr3_aa: SARGDREQY

v_call: TRBV14
j_call: TRBJ1-2
cdr3_aa: ASSSTGNYGYT

v_call: TRBV5-4
j_call: TRBJ1-3
cdr3_aa: ASSVGQGGTGNTIY

v_call: TRBV6-1
j_call: TRBJ2-1
cdr3_aa: ASSETSGGSKNNEQF

v_call: TRBV6-1
j_call: TRBJ2-7
cdr3_aa: ASSGGTLGYEQY

v_call: TRBV6-1
j_call: TRBJ1-5
cdr3_aa: ASSEERVGVQPQH

v_call: TRBV28
j_call: TRBJ2-7
cdr3_aa: ASIGPTDFSYEQY

v_call: TRBV7-9
j_call: TRBJ2-7
cdr3_aa: ASSFMDRGIYEQY

v_call: TRBV7-9
j_call: TRBJ1-3
cdr3_aa: ASSYETGLSGNTIY

v_call: TRBV6-5
j_call: TRBJ2-3
cdr3_aa: ASSQRRTDTQY

v_call: TRBV11-2
j_call: TRBJ2-7
cdr3_aa: ASTHPGLLPYEQY

v_call: TRBV5-1
j_call: TRBJ2-2
cdr3_aa: ASSFRGLNTGELF

v_call: TRBV30
j_call: TRBJ1-5
cdr3_aa: AWRRSGNQPQH

v_call: TRBV5-1
j_call: TRBJ2-4
cdr3_aa: ASSLGLWPKNIQY

v_call: TRBV2
j_call: TRBJ1-2
cdr3_aa: ASKIETGDYYGYT

v_call: TRBV7-9
j_call: TRBJ2-3
cdr3_aa: ASSIRRLAAQGDTQY

v_call: TRBV29-1
j_call: TRBJ2-7
cdr3_aa: SVSHSDSPTYEQY

v_call: TRBV10-1
j_call: TRBJ2-7
cdr3_aa: ASSESTLDSSGSYEQY

v_call: TRBV6-6
j_call: TRBJ2-1
cdr3_aa: ASSWTVDSDNEQF

v_call: TRBV6-5
j_call: TRBJ1-2
cdr3_aa: ASRSDRGNYGYT

v_call: TRBV6-5
j_call: TRBJ1-5
cdr3_aa: ASSSDRSNQPQH

v_call: TRBV30
j_call: TRBJ2-7
cdr3_aa: AWSGQGAYEQY

v_call: TRBV10-3
j_call: TRBJ2-7
cdr3_aa: AISGTSGREQY

v_call: TRBV4-1
j_call: TRBJ1-1
cdr3_aa: ASSQDPPGQMNTEAF

v_call: TRBV10-3
j_call: TRBJ2-5
cdr3_aa: ATLQARGIEETQY

v_call: TRBV5-6
j_call: TRBJ2-2
cdr3_aa: ASNWGTGATGELF

v_call: TRBV27
j_call: TRBJ1-1
cdr3_aa: ASSPTTTGASEAF

v_call: TRBV30
j_call: TRBJ2-5
cdr3_aa: AWVKLASETQY

v_call: TRBV5-1
j_call: TRBJ1-2
cdr3_aa: ASSLGGQLNYGYT

v_call: TRBV4-1
j_call: TRBJ2-1
cdr3_aa: ASSHAYVGDIYLMNNEQF

v_call: TRBV29-1
j_call: TRBJ2-1
cdr3_aa: SVGASGRPAIINEQF

v_call: TRBV6-5
j_call: TRBJ2-7
cdr3_aa: ASRPSLGEQY

v_call: TRBV10-3
j_call: TRBJ2-1
cdr3_aa: AIADSGKSSYNEQF

v_call: TRBV19
j_call: TRBJ1-5
cdr3_aa: ASSIGQRGNQPQH

v_call: TRBV19
j_call: TRBJ1-1
cdr3_aa: ASSWQGMAEAF

v_call: TRBV18
j_call: TRBJ2-3
cdr3_aa: ASSPPGADTQY

v_call: TRBV15
j_call: TRBJ2-7
cdr3_aa: ATSRGETGSYEQY

v_call: TRBV5-5
j_call: TRBJ2-7
cdr3_aa: ASSLVQRYEQY

v_call: TRBV6-5
j_call: TRBJ2-7
cdr3_aa: ASSFQRGISYEQY